This TCR beta chain stems from a study of cytomegalovirus exposure and HLA in healthy donors. Overall study context: An early release of data contained about 85 million unique TCRs, which came from HLA-typed donors.

The germline CDR1 and CDR2 sequences are LNHDA and SQIVND (reference sequence). CDR3 length: 14 amino acids. The ends were cut back, 9 bases at V and 3 bases at J, with 15 bases in the middle. 60 Vbeta and 13 Jbeta primers were used in PCR. TCRdb keeps only in-frame clones here, not all; method: immunoSEQ multiplex PCR. Of just over 150,000 clones listed, roughly 79% were seen once; the top ten hold around 0.97%. The specimen sequenced was PBMCs. The chain couples TRBV19 to TRBJ1-5; maybe TRBD1 (5 bases). The origin of this receptor is a woman aged 45-59 years in good health and CMV-seropositive. The CDR3: CASDGGVVNQPQHF. The CDR3, as DNA: TGTGCCAGCGACGGGGGGGTTGTCAATCAGCCCCAGCATTTT.